The next 5 T cell receptor beta chains were all read from a single sample in a study of tumor-infiltrating lymphocytes in primary liver carcinoma. The study co-extracted DNA and RNA from roughly 20-30 mg of unsorted bulk tissue. TCR beta cDNA was prepared out of roughly 500 ng total RNA by means of a constant-region primer. It was through three nested multiplex PCR rounds of slightly modified ARM-PCR that TCR beta libraries arose. Both of the initial two PCR rounds ran for 10 cycles and employed TRBV1-TRBV30 forward primers alongside a C-beta reverse primer. In TCRdb, the multiplex PCR reads were re-called with MiXCR into one record per CDR3 protein. Among some 120,000 distinct CDR3 sequences, 60% to 80% were seen once, and the ten largest hold around 8.2%. Sequences were obtained from liver tumor tissue from sampling region 3. This sample's subset: tumor region T3, left-lateral pole. All receptors derive from a woman aged 60-75 years with primary liver carcinoma and hepatitis B virus infection.

The gene calls are TRBV12-3 or TRBV12-4 and TRBJ2-7; TRBD1 agrees at 10 bases. There are 13 residues in the CDR3. The V gene end was trimmed by 4 bases and the J gene end by 10 bases; junction bases not matched to a gene: 7. CDR3 amino acids: CASSSPGDRGQYF. The CDR3 nucleotides read TGTGCCAGCAGTTCGCCAGGGGACAGGGGTCAGTACTTC.

The chain combines TRBV6-4 with TRBJ2-1, with 11 bases matching TRBD2. CDR3 length: 13 residues. J gave up 7 bases and V 4 bases, and 0 bases lay outside the gene matches. Germline V gene sequence: CDR1 MRHNA, CDR2 SNTAGT. The CDR3 region has the DNA TGTGCCAGCAGTGGGACTAGCGGGAATGAGCAGTTCTTC. It encodes CASSGTSGNEQFF.

A remark on this clonotype: This likely comes from a read error, as the CDR3 has no conserved phenylalanine or tryptophan at its end. Because the CDR3's place on the DNA is in doubt, the DNA is left out and the CDR3 is given as listed by TCRdb. The gene calls are TRBV11-1 and TRBJ2-2. The CDR3 numbers 14 amino acids, ends counted. The germline V gene encodes CDR1 SGHAT and CDR2 FQDESV (reference sequence). CDR3 region: CASSLGLTTGGRFS.

Worth noting for this clonotype: Mismatch with germline at one junction end may stem from a read error. This chain joins TRBV11-2 and TRBJ2-2; the D call may be TRBD1 or TRBD2 (5 bases each). Germline V gene lookup returns CDR1 SGHAT and CDR2 FQNNGV. The CDR3 spans 16 residues. CDR3 bases: TGTGCCAGCAACCGCGGCGTGGGGGTTCGGACCGGGGAACTGTTTTTT. Amino acid sequence: CASNRGVGVRTGELFF.

Notes on this clonotype: With a much larger clone just one base away, this may be a read error. The V gene is TRBV12-3 or TRBV12-4, the J gene TRBJ1-1, with unresolved D. Trimming removed 8 bases from V and 3 bases from J, with 13 bases in between. The CDR3 extends over 13 amino acids. The CDR3, as DNA: TGTGCCAGCGGCCGAGGACGGCACACTGAAGCTTTCTTT. Its translation is CASGRGRHTEAFF.